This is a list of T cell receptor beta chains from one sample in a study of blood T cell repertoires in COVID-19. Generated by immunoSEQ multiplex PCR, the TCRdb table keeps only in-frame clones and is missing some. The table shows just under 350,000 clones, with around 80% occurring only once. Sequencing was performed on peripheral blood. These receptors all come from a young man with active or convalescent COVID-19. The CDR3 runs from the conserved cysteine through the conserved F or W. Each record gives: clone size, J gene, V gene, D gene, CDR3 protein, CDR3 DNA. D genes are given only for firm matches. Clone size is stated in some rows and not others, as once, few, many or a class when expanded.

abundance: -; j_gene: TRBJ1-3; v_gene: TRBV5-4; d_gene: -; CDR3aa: CASSLAGPSGNTIYF; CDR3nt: TGTGCCAGCAGCTTGGCCGGTCCCTCTGGAAACACCATATATTTT
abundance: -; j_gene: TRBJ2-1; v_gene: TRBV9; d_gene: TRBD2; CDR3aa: CASSVKGRAGNEQFF; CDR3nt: TGTGCCAGCAGCGTAAAAGGGAGGGCCGGCAATGAGCAGTTCTTC
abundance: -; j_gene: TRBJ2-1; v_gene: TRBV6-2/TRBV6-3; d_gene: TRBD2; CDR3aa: CASSYSRVSGRLNNEQFF; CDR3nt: TGTGCCAGCAGTTACTCGAGGGTCAGCGGGAGGTTAAACAATGAGCAGTTCTTC
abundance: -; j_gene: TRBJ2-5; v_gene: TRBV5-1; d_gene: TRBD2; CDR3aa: CASSLLAGEQETQYF; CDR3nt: TGCGCCAGCAGCTTGCTCGCGGGGGAGCAAGAGACCCAGTACTTC
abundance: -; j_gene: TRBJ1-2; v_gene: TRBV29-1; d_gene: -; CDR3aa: CSVDVGYTF; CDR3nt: TGCAGCGTTGACGTCGGCTACACCTTC
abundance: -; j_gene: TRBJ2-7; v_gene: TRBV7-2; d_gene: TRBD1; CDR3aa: CASSSTPRGQAASYEQYF; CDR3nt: TGTGCCAGCAGCTCAACCCCTCGGGGACAGGCCGCGTCCTACGAGCAGTACTTC
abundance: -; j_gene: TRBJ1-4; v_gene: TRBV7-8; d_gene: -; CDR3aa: CASSRAGGEKLFF; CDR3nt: TGTGCCAGCAGCCGAGCGGGGGGGGAAAAACTGTTTTTT
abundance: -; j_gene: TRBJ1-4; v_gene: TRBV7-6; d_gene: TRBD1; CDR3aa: CASSFTPRTGRQKLFF; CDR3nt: TGTGCCAGCAGCTTCACCCCCCGGACAGGGCGGCAAAAACTGTTTTTT
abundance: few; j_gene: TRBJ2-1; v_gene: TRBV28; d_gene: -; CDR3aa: CASRRISGRHYNEQFF; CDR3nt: TGTGCCAGCAGAAGGATAAGCGGGCGACATTACAATGAGCAGTTCTTC
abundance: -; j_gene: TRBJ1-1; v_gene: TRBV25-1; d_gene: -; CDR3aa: CASIPQRGTEAFF; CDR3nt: TGTGCCAGCATCCCCCAACGGGGCACTGAAGCTTTCTTT